This is a list of T cell receptor beta chains from one sample in a study of blood T cell repertoires in COVID-19. Profiled with immunoSEQ multiplex PCR; TCRdb holds only in-frame clones, not every one. The sample carries around 200,000 clones, around 82% recorded once. What was sequenced was PBMCs or T cells enriched from blood (not recorded which). All receptors come from a woman aged 40 to 55 with acute COVID-19. Both conserved end residues are part of each CDR3. Each record gives: clone size, D gene, J gene, V gene, CDR3 protein, CDR3 DNA. A D gene is named only where the DNA matches it firmly. Rows give clone size only sometimes, using once, few, many, or a class for an expanded clone.

>once|-|TRBJ1-2|TRBV3-1/TRBV3-2
CASSVQGGYTF
TGTGCCAGCAGCGTCCAGGGAGGCTACACCTTC
>few|-|TRBJ1-3|TRBV7-2
CASSLGAGSTFTIYF
TGTGCCAGCAGCTTAGGTGCAGGCAGTACCTTCACCATATATTTT
>-|-|TRBJ2-7|TRBV6-5
CASSYARDSPPEQYF
TGTGCCAGCAGTTACGCTCGGGACTCCCCCCCTGAGCAGTACTTC
>-|TRBD1|TRBJ1-2|TRBV28
CASSFRDRVYGYTF
TGTGCCAGCAGTTTTCGTGACAGGGTCTATGGCTACACCTTC
>-|-|TRBJ1-4|TRBV5-1
CASSSLGATNEKLFF
TGCGCCAGCAGCTCCCTAGGCGCAACTAATGAAAAACTGTTTTTT
>-|-|TRBJ2-2|TRBV24-1
CATSDVLANTGELFF
TGTGCCACCAGTGACGTTCTCGCGAACACCGGGGAGCTGTTTTTT
>-|-|TRBJ1-2|TRBV19
CASSTDSSNYGYTF
TGTGCCAGTAGTACAGACAGTTCTAACTATGGCTACACCTTC
>-|TRBD1|TRBJ2-1|TRBV7-3
CASSLTGQGAGYNEQFF
TGTGCCAGCAGCTTAACGGGACAGGGGGCAGGCTACAATGAGCAGTTCTTC
>-|-|TRBJ1-1|TRBV7-9
CASSLGRGSLDTEAFF
TGTGCCAGCAGCCTAGGGAGGGGCTCATTAGACACTGAAGCTTTCTTT
>-|-|TRBJ1-6|TRBV27
CASSSNVGGLGSPLHF
TGTGCCAGCAGTTCGAACGTGGGGGGGTTAGGTTCACCCCTCCACTTT
>-|-|TRBJ2-2|TRBV18
CASSPSIPENTGELFF
TGTGCCAGCTCACCAAGTATTCCAGAGAACACCGGGGAGCTGTTTTTT
>-|-|TRBJ1-3|TRBV19
CASSTIRQASSGNTIYF
TGTGCCAGTAGTACAATACGACAGGCCAGCTCTGGAAACACCATATATTTT
>-|-|TRBJ1-3|TRBV5-5
CASSLGNFLSGNTIYF
TGTGCCAGCAGCTTGGGTAACTTTCTCTCTGGAAACACCATATATTTT
>-|-|TRBJ1-2|TRBV29-1
CSVGGQSYGYTF
TGCAGCGTTGGGGGCCAAAGCTATGGCTACACCTTC
>-|-|TRBJ2-5|TRBV11-2
CASSLGGDTQETQYF
TGTGCCAGCAGCTTGGGGGGGGACACCCAAGAGACCCAGTACTTC
>-|TRBD2|TRBJ2-1|TRBV5-1
CASSGARGASGREEQFF
TGCGCCAGCTCCGGAGCCCGGGGCGCTAGCGGGAGAGAGGAGCAGTTCTTC
>-|TRBD1|TRBJ1-2|TRBV6-4
CASSDSWTGHGYTF
TGTGCCAGCAGTGACTCGTGGACAGGGCATGGCTACACCTTC
>few|-|TRBJ1-2|TRBV9
CASSVEDNNGYTF
TGTGCCAGCAGCGTAGAGGACAACAATGGCTACACCTTC
>-|-|TRBJ2-7|TRBV28
CASSSGTRKYF
TGTGCCAGCAGTAGCGGGACACGGAAGTACTTC
>-|TRBD2|TRBJ2-7|TRBV4-2
CASSQEEGLAGAGQYF
TGTGCCAGCAGCCAAGAAGAGGGACTAGCGGGAGCTGGGCAGTACTTC
>-|TRBD1|TRBJ2-5|TRBV28
CASSSPLQGIGTQYF
TGTGCCAGCAGTTCCCCATTACAGGGGATCGGGACCCAGTACTTC
>-|-|TRBJ1-1|TRBV6-1
CASSEGGGRTEAFF
TGTGCCAGCAGTGAAGGAGGGGGTAGGACTGAAGCTTTCTTT
>-|TRBD2|TRBJ2-7|TRBV7-8
CASSLGAGAVYEQYF
TGTGCCAGCAGCTTAGGAGCGGGAGCCGTCTACGAGCAGTACTTC
>-|TRBD1|TRBJ2-5|TRBV4-2
CASSPAGQGEETQYF
TGTGCCAGCAGCCCTGCCGGACAGGGGGAAGAGACCCAGTACTTC
>-|TRBD2|TRBJ2-7|TRBV19
CASSSGGTSGGGSYEQYF
TGTGCCAGTTCCTCCGGCGGGACTAGCGGGGGGGGTTCCTACGAGCAGTACTTC
>few|-|TRBJ1-6|TRBV27
CASSLLSSPLHF
TGTGCCAGCAGTTTACTGAGCTCACCCCTCCACTTT
>-|-|TRBJ1-1|TRBV10-1
CASSGSRVSNTEAFF
TGCGCCAGCAGTGGGTCTCGGGTCTCGAACACTGAAGCTTTCTTT
>-|-|TRBJ2-2|TRBV21-1
CASSQGQNPSGTGELFF
TGTGCCAGCAGCCAAGGACAGAATCCTAGCGGGACCGGGGAGCTGTTTTTT
>-|-|TRBJ1-2|TRBV5-1
CASSLGGGYGYTF
TGCGCCAGCAGCTTGGGAGGGGGCTATGGCTACACCTTC